The 23 T cell receptor beta chains listed next were all sequenced from one sample in a study of regulatory T cells in long-lasting Graves disease. Time point: newly diagnosed GD, antithyroid drugs for less than 3 months. The authors made the TCR library using RNA they extracted from PBMCs. The TCR beta library used iRepertoire HTBI primers with Arm-PCR amplification of CDR3. A single record per CDR3 protein comes from TCRdb applying MiXCR to the multiplex PCR reads. The data contain around 250,000 distinct CDR3 sequences, roughly a fifth of them seen just once; the ten biggest clones take up approximately 14%. Here the sequenced sample was peripheral blood mononuclear cells (PBMCs), taken at new diagnosis, from a patient treated with antithyroid drugs. The receptors derive from a female donor with Graves disease.

This clonotype showed up many times. The V call is TRBV4-3, the J call TRBJ2-1; the D gene is possibly TRBD1 (6 bases). V was shortened by 0 bases and J by 7 bases, with 13 bases between the two germline ends. The CDR3 runs to 15 residues. Germline loops: CDR1 LGHNA, CDR2 YSLEER. The CDR3 nucleotides read TGCGCCAGCAGCCAAGATATGGGACAAACAAATGAGCAGTTCTTC. This sequence encodes CASSQDMGQTNEQFF.

This clonotype has ten or more counts. One end of the junction does not line up with germline, which may come from a read error. The rearrangement uses TRBV5-1 and TRBJ2-7; TRBD1 matches 12 bases. This CDR3 spans 14 amino acids. The V gene's germline CDR1 is SGHRS and CDR2 YFSETQ. CDR3 protein: CASSLGQGAYEQYF. The CDR3 DNA reads TGTGCCAGCAGTTTGGGACAGGGGGCGTACGAGCAGTACTTC.

This clonotype was counted between two and nine times. The chain uses TRBV7-2 and TRBJ1-3; unclear D gene. The CDR3 covers 14 residues. CDR1 is SGHTA, CDR2 FQGNSA, per germline. The V and J ends lost 1 base and 0 bases respectively, with 4 bases between them. The DNA for the CDR3 is TGTGCCAGCAGCTTAGAGATCTCTGGAAACACCATATATTTT. Protein: CASSLEISGNTIYF.

Of note for this clonotype: A far larger clone differs by one base, so this is likely a read error. This chain connects TRBV7-2 to TRBJ2-3, with D tentatively TRBD1 (5 bases). The end of the DNA is better explained by TRBJ1-1, so the J call may be wrong. The germline V gene has CDR1 SGHTA and CDR2 FQGNSA. This CDR3 is 17 amino acids long. In DNA, the CDR3 is TGTGCCAGCAGCCCGAAAGGTCGAGGCAGGGTGAACACTGAAGCTTTCTTT. It yields the protein CASSPKGRGRVNTEAFF.

This clonotype was observed a handful of times. V and J are TRBV4-2 and TRBJ2-3; 11 bases align to TRBD2. Germline lookup yields CDR1 LGHNA and CDR2 YNFKEQ. The CDR3 contains 16 residues. V trimming: 4 bases; J trimming: 2 bases; junction bases outside the gene matches: 5. CDR3 loop: CASSRLAGGTTDTQYF. The CDR3 region has the DNA TGTGCCAGCAGCCGGCTAGCGGGAGGCACCACAGATACGCAGTATTTT.

On this clonotype: A clone one base away is much larger, so this may be a read error. This chain connects TRBV4-1 to TRBJ1-3; D gene ambiguous. The CDR3 loop spans 17 amino acids. The germline CDR1 and CDR2 sequences are MGHRA and YSYEKL. The CDR3 DNA sequence: TGCGCCAGCAGCCAAGATCGGCAGGACCCCTTTGGAAACGCCATATATTTT. As protein: CASSQDRQDPFGNAIYF.

This clonotype has ten or more counts. The gene calls are TRBV11-2 and TRBJ2-5; 12 nucleotides line up with TRBD2. This CDR3 is built from 13 residues. With V trimmed by 5 bases and J by 10 bases, 5 bases remained unmatched. Germline values: CDR1 SGHAT, CDR2 FQNNGV. The CDR3 reads CASSPTSGRIQYF. CDR3 bases: TGTGCCAGCAGCCCTACTAGCGGGAGGATCCAGTACTTC.

In the case of this clonotype: A far larger clone is one base from this, pointing to a likely read error. This chain uses TRBV7-8 with TRBJ2-5; 8 nucleotides line up with TRBD2. V shed 1 base and J 0 bases; nucleotides not matched to a gene: 4. This CDR3 spans 16 amino acids. Looked up from germline, CDR1 is SGHVS and CDR2 is FQNEAQ. CDR3 DNA: TGTGCCAGCAGCTTAGGGACTAGCTTGTACCAAGAGACCCAGTACTTC. This codes for CASSLGTSLYQETQYF.

This clonotype was counted many times. This chain joins TRBV27 and TRBJ1-1, with D uncertain. The CDR3 extends over 14 amino acids. Deletions cut 6 bases from V and 1 base from J, with 12 bases between. Germline assignment: CDR1 MNHEY and CDR2 SMNVEV (reference sequence). CDR3 nucleotide sequence: TGTGCCAGCAGGAGGATTCCCGGGAACACTGAAGCTTTCTTT. Protein product: CASRRIPGNTEAFF.

Regarding this clonotype: A much larger clone sits a single nucleotide away, making a read error possible. The chain carries TRBV6-5 and TRBJ1-1; D is possibly TRBD1 (6 bases). This CDR3 spans 18 amino acids. The V gene's germline CDR1 is MNHEY and CDR2 SVGAGI. The CDR3 DNA is TGTGCCAGCAGTTACATCGGTCTTAGGGGACAAGTGGGCACTGAAGATTTCTTT. It yields the protein CASSYIGLRGQVGTEDFF.

This clonotype was counted many times. The genes are TRBV10-2 and TRBJ2-2, with a possible D match to TRBD1 (6 bases). Trimming stripped 7 bases from V and 5 bases from J, with 17 bases between. The CDR3 is made up of 15 amino acids. Germline CDR1 is WSHSY and CDR2 is SAAADI. CDR3 sequence (DNA): TGCGCCAGCACTTTGACAGGCGTATCTACCGGGGAGCTGTTTTTT. This gives the protein CASTLTGVSTGELFF.

Remarks on this clonotype: This could be a read error, since a much larger clone is one nucleotide away. This rearrangement joins TRBV14 to TRBJ2-4, with unresolved D. The germline V gene encodes CDR1 SGHDN and CDR2 FVKESK. The CDR3 covers 14 residues. As DNA, the CDR3 is TGTGCCAGCAGCCCATTGCTGGCCAAAAACATTCGGTACTTC. It yields the protein CASSPLLAKNIRYF.

At least ten counts were recorded for this clonotype. The junction differs from germline at one of its ends, possibly a read error. The chain is built from TRBV7-3 and TRBJ2-3; no firm D call. This CDR3 comprises 13 residues. Germline V gene lookup returns CDR1 SGHTA and CDR2 FQGTGA. The CDR3 reads CASGLMVSDTQYF. The CDR3 DNA reads as TGTGCCAGCGGCTTAATGGTGTCAGATACGCAGTATTTT.

This clonotype was counted ten times or more. Written as DNA, the CDR3 is TGCAGTGGCGGGCGGGCATCGAACTACGAGCAGTACTTC. Its translation: CSGGRASNYEQYF. J is TRBJ2-7 and V is TRBV20-1; possible D gene TRBD2, 5 bases. The V gene's germline CDR1 is DFQATT and CDR2 SNEGSKA (reference sequence). The CDR3 covers 13 residues. Trimming removed 7 bases from V and 3 bases from J, with 16 bases in between.

The table lists this clonotype with many counts. V usage is TRBV2 and J usage is TRBJ2-2; D is unresolved. The CDR3 has 15 residues. Germline V gives CDR1 SNHLY, CDR2 FYNNEI. The V end was cut by 7 bases, the J end by 0 bases, with 12 bases between. The chain's CDR3 is CASITSETNTGELFF. DNA of the CDR3: TGTGCCAGCATCACCTCGGAGACGAACACCGGGGAGCTGTTTTTT. Complete variable domain (other parts from reference TRBV2 and TRBJ2-2): EPEVTQTPSHQVTQMGQEVILRCVPISNHLYFYWYRQILGQKVEFLVSFYNNEISEKSEIFDDQFSVERPDGSNFTLKIRSTKLEDSAMYFCASITSETNTGELFFGEGSRLTVL.

V and J are TRBV4-2 and TRBJ1-2; 7 nucleotides line up with TRBD1. V shed 3 bases and J 6 bases; nucleotides not matched to a gene: 19. The CDR3 extends over 18 amino acids. The germline V gene has CDR1 LGHNA and CDR2 YNFKEQ. CDR3 nucleotide sequence: TGTGCCAGCAGCCATTCCCTGGGGCCAGCTCAGGGGGTGGATGGCTACACCTTC. It encodes CASSHSLGPAQGVDGYTF.

V is TRBV12-3 or TRBV12-4 and J is TRBJ1-4; D uncertain. The CDR3 is 14 amino acids. Trimming removed 6 bases from V and 6 bases from J, with 14 bases in between. CDR3 amino acids: CASSRPGRDEKLFF. CDR3 coding DNA: TGTGCCAGCAGCCGACCAGGCCGCGATGAAAAACTGTTTTTT.

This clonotype occurred many times. V and J are TRBV7-9 and TRBJ1-4; D possibly corresponds to TRBD1 (5 bases). The CDR3 spans 14 residues. Per the germline V gene, CDR1 is SEHNR and CDR2 is FQNEAQ (reference sequence). Trimming left V 6 bases short and J 7 bases short, with 15 bases between. CDR3 DNA: TGTGCCAGCAGTGCAGGGTGGGAGAGTGAAAAACTGTTTTTT. Translation: CASSAGWESEKLFF.

To note about this clonotype: A much larger clone differs by one base, so this may be a read error. V is TRBV19 and J is TRBJ2-3, with a tentative D call TRBD2 (6 bases). The V gene lost 4 bases and the J gene lost 2 bases, with 16 bases spanning the gap. CDR1 is LNHDA, CDR2 SQIVND, per germline (reference sequence). CDR3 length: 16 residues. In nucleotides, the CDR3 is TGTGCCAGTAGTACCGGCGGGGTCCCTTTCACAGATACGCAGTATTTT. It is translated as CASSTGGVPFTDTQYF.

This clonotype has a handful of counts. Only one base separates this from a far larger clonotype, so it likely reflects a read error. The chain couples TRBV6-5 to TRBJ2-7, with 10 bases identical to TRBD2. After removal of 0 bases from V and 7 bases from J, the junction contained 6 bases not matched to a gene. This CDR3 region has 15 residues. Germline CDR1 and CDR2: MNHEY and SVGAGI. This CDR3 reads CASSYSLLAGAEQYF. DNA for the CDR3: TGTGCCAGCAGTTACTCGCTGCTAGCGGGGGCTGAGCAGTACTTC.

This clonotype was observed many times. V usage is TRBV28 and J usage is TRBJ1-1; D is unresolved. The V gene's germline CDR1 is MDHEN and CDR2 SYDVKM. The germline V and J ends were trimmed by 5 bases and 0 bases, with 7 bases remaining between them. The CDR3 has 13 amino acids. For the CDR3, the DNA is TGTGCCAGCAGTCTCCGGGTGAACACTGAAGCTTTCTTT. The encoded protein is CASSLRVNTEAFF.

The genes are TRBV20-1 and TRBJ2-3; 8 nucleotides align to TRBD2. The CDR3 contains 16 residues. Germline V CDR1 and CDR2: DFQATT, SNEGSKA (reference sequence). The CDR3 sequence is CSGGGVWGKPTDTQYF. The CDR3 DNA follows: TGCAGCGGGGGGGGGGTGTGGGGGAAACCCACAGATACGCAGTATTTT.

This clonotype was observed at least ten times. This chain connects TRBV9 to TRBJ2-1, with unresolved D. Germline CDR1 reads SGDLS; CDR2 reads YYNGEE. The CDR3 is made up of 15 amino acids. Trimming shortened V by 6 bases and J by 1 base, and 14 bases separated the two germline ends. The CDR3 loop is CASTRDGKSYNEQFF. The CDR3 nucleotides are TGTGCCAGCACCCGAGATGGTAAGTCCTACAATGAGCAGTTCTTC.